The 15 T cell receptor beta chains below were found in one sample sequenced in a study of blood T cell repertoires in COVID-19. Measured with immunoSEQ multiplex PCR; TCRdb has only the in-frame clones, and not every one. The sample shows tens of thousands of clones, about 87% of them seen only once. What was sequenced was peripheral blood. Every receptor here comes from a human donor in a cohort sampled during active COVID-19.

This clone was picked up one time. The rearrangement links TRBV6-5 to TRBJ1-1; TRBD1 matches at 10 bases. Losses at the gene ends were 8 bases for V and 4 bases for J; bases not matched to a gene: 7. CDR3 size: 14 residues. Germline loops: CDR1 MNHEY, CDR2 SVGAGI. CDR3 sequence reads: CASRDRGFSTEAFF. The CDR3 DNA reads TGTGCCAGCCGGGACAGGGGTTTTAGCACTGAAGCTTTCTTT.

This clone was recorded only once. The chain carries TRBV30 and TRBJ1-1, with D hard to call. With 4 bases removed from V and 2 bases from J, the gap between germline ends came to 11 bases. Germline-derived CDR1 and CDR2 are GTSNPN and SVGIG (reference sequence). The CDR3 consists of 13 residues. CDR3 DNA: TGTGCCTGGAACCGGCAGGCTAACACTGAAGCTTTCTTT. Translated, it gives CAWNRQANTEAFF.

The V gene is TRBV23-1, the J gene TRBJ1-1; the D is unclear. TRBV23-1 is annotated as an ORF whose role is uncertain. The CDR3 runs 13 residues. The V end lost 2 bases, the J end lost 8 bases, and 12 bases lay between the germline ends. The CDR3 DNA is TGCGCCAGCAGTCAACGTTACAGCACGGAAGCTTTCTTT. The encoded protein is CASSQRYSTEAFF.

The chain carries TRBV10-2 and TRBJ1-5; 8 bases are a match to TRBD1. V trimming: 5 bases; J trimming: 7 bases; junction bases outside the gene matches: 7. Germline CDR1 and CDR2: WSHSY and SAAADI. This CDR3 region has 14 residues. The CDR3, as DNA: TGCGCCAGCAGTCCAGGGGGCGCGCGGCAGCCCCAGCATTTT. Translating gives CASSPGGARQPQHF.

The chain links TRBV6-5 to TRBJ1-1; D gene unclear. This CDR3 contains 13 residues. V lost 10 bases, J lost 1 base, and 13 bases lay in between. Germline loops: CDR1 MNHEY, CDR2 SVGAGI. The chain's CDR3 is CATEKERNTEAFF. DNA for the CDR3: TGTGCCACCGAGAAGGAGAGGAACACTGAAGCTTTCTTT.

V gene TRBV7-9 combines with J gene TRBJ1-2, with 11 bases that match TRBD1. J was trimmed by 4 bases and V by 4 bases; bases with no gene match: 5. The CDR3 runs 15 residues. Germline values: CDR1 SEHNR, CDR2 FQNEAQ (reference sequence). The CDR3 nucleotides are TGTGCCAGCAGCTCCTTGGACAGGGGGCCCTATGGCTACACCTTC. This sequence encodes CASSSLDRGPYGYTF.

The chain combines TRBV18 with TRBJ1-4, with 7 positions matching TRBD1. The CDR3 has 14 amino acids. The junction had 6 bases not matched to a gene; V was cut back by 4 bases and J by 7 bases. CDR1 is KGHSH and CDR2 is LQKENI in the germline V gene. CDR3 residues: CASSLSRDSEKLFF. The CDR3, as DNA: TGTGCCAGCTCACTGTCCCGGGACAGTGAAAAACTGTTTTTT.

The table lists this clone with a few counts. The rearrangement joins TRBV2 to TRBJ1-5; a weak D match, TRBD1 (6 bases). With 3 bases removed from V and 6 bases from J, the gap between germline ends came to 15 bases. Per germline, CDR1 SNHLY and CDR2 FYNNEI. The CDR3 sequence is 15 residues long. CDR3: CASSEIGGAGQPQHF. The CDR3 coding sequence is TGTGCCAGCAGTGAGATAGGGGGAGCAGGTCAGCCCCAGCATTTT.

This clone came up once. This chain links TRBV4-1 with TRBJ1-3; D is undetermined. Germline assignment: CDR1 MGHRA and CDR2 YSYEKL. The CDR3 runs to 16 residues. Trimming stripped 0 bases from V and 0 bases from J, with 9 bases between. The CDR3 loop reads CASSQDERSSGNTIYF. Here the CDR3 DNA reads TGCGCCAGCAGCCAAGATGAGAGGAGCTCTGGAAACACCATATATTTT.

V gene TRBV6-5 combines with J gene TRBJ1-2; D is possibly TRBD1 (6 bases). The CDR3 is 15 residues long. The germline V gene has CDR1 MNHEY and CDR2 SVGAGI. The germline V and J ends were trimmed by 0 bases and 8 bases, with 16 bases remaining between them. CDR3 DNA sequence: TGTGCCAGCAGTTACTCGGACAGAGGATATGGGGGCTACACCTTC. It codes for CASSYSDRGYGGYTF.

This sequence joins TRBV15 and TRBJ1-4; a possible D gene is TRBD1 (5 bases). Looked up from germline, CDR1 is LNHNV and CDR2 is YYDKDF (reference sequence). Trimming cost V 3 bases and J 4 bases, with 12 bases left between them. This CDR3 has 15 amino acids. The CDR3 protein is CATSSDRGHNEKLFF. The CDR3 coding sequence is TGTGCCACCAGCAGTGATCGCGGACATAATGAAAAACTGTTTTTT.

V gene TRBV2 combines with J gene TRBJ2-7, with D uncertain. V lost 2 bases, J lost 6 bases, and 8 bases lay in between. This CDR3 has 12 amino acids. Germline CDR1 and CDR2: SNHLY and FYNNEI. The CDR3 bases are TGTGCCAGCAGTGAAAATGTGGCCGAGCAGTACTTC. As protein: CASSENVAEQYF.

The genes are TRBV28 and TRBJ2-7; 10 bases line up with TRBD1. The germline V gene has CDR1 MDHEN and CDR2 SYDVKM. The CDR3 extends over 15 amino acids. V lost 7 bases to trimming and J lost 5 bases; unmatched junction nucleotides: 11. The CDR3 coding sequence is TGTGCCAGCACCCAATTCGGGACAGGGGTCCACGAGCAGTACTTC. Translating it yields CASTQFGTGVHEQYF.

There are a few counts of this clone. The chain carries TRBV2 and TRBJ2-7; 9 positions agree with TRBD1. The germline V gene has CDR1 SNHLY and CDR2 FYNNEI. CDR3 length: 14 amino acids. V shed 7 bases, J shed 3 bases, and the junction held 7 bases outside the gene matches. This CDR3 is CASKGDRELYEQYF. The CDR3 nucleotides are TGTGCCAGCAAAGGGGACAGGGAACTCTACGAGCAGTACTTC.

The gene calls are TRBV10-1 and TRBJ2-1; a possible D gene is TRBD1 (6 bases). The CDR3 loop spans 13 amino acids. Germline V CDR1 and CDR2: WNHNN, SYGVQD (reference sequence). Trimming stripped 6 bases from V and 5 bases from J, with 11 bases between. The CDR3, as DNA: TGCGCCAGCAGCAGACAGGTAAACAATGAGCAGTTCTTC. Amino acids: CASSRQVNNEQFF.